The rows below give T cell receptor beta chains drawn from one sample of a study of T cell changes during pregnancy in multiple sclerosis. Measured with immunoSEQ multiplex PCR; TCRdb has only the in-frame clones, and not every one. The sample lists 40,000 to 55,000 clones; about nine tenths were seen once. The starting material was CD4+ T cells from peripheral blood mononuclear cells, obtained after pregnancy. These receptors were obtained from a female donor with multiple sclerosis, enrolled in a pregnancy study. The CDR3 runs from the conserved cysteine through the conserved F or W. Fields, in order: V gene, D gene, CDR3 length, clone size, J gene, CDR3 DNA, CDR3 protein. A D gene is named only where the DNA matches it firmly. Not all rows give a size; the values are once, few, many and, for expanded clones, a class.

V gene: TRBV5-1; D gene: TRBD1; CDR3 length: 16; clone size: NA; J gene: TRBJ1-2; CDR3 DNA: TGCGCCAGCAGCTTGTTCGGGACAGGGGGCAGCTATGGCTACACCTTC; CDR3 protein: CASSLFGTGGSYGYTF
V gene: TRBV28; D gene: TRBD1; CDR3 length: 18; clone size: NA; J gene: TRBJ2-2; CDR3 DNA: TGTGCCAGCAGTTTACTTCCAACAGGGGGCCCAAACACCGGGGAGCTGTTTTTT; CDR3 protein: CASSLLPTGGPNTGELFF
V gene: TRBV5-1; D gene: NA; CDR3 length: 15; clone size: NA; J gene: TRBJ2-7; CDR3 DNA: TGCGCCAGCAGCTTGACCCGACAATACTCCTACGAGCAGTACTTC; CDR3 protein: CASSLTRQYSYEQYF
V gene: TRBV19; D gene: TRBD1; CDR3 length: 16; clone size: NA; J gene: TRBJ1-2; CDR3 DNA: TGTGCCAGTAGTTCCGGACAGGGAATAGCTAACTATGGCTACACCTTC; CDR3 protein: CASSSGQGIANYGYTF
V gene: TRBV7-2; D gene: TRBD1; CDR3 length: 15; clone size: NA; J gene: TRBJ2-1; CDR3 DNA: TGTGCCAGCAGCTTGTCGGGACAGGGTTATAATGAGCAGTTCTTC; CDR3 protein: CASSLSGQGYNEQFF
V gene: TRBV7-7; D gene: TRBD2; CDR3 length: 16; clone size: NA; J gene: TRBJ2-2; CDR3 DNA: TGTGCTAGCAGCCCGGGACTAGCGGGAGAGACCGGGGAGCTGTTTTTT; CDR3 protein: CASSPGLAGETGELFF
V gene: TRBV5-5; D gene: NA; CDR3 length: 13; clone size: NA; J gene: TRBJ2-7; CDR3 DNA: TGTGCCAGCAGCCAACAGAGTCTTTACGAGCAGTACTTC; CDR3 protein: CASSQQSLYEQYF
V gene: TRBV7-2; D gene: NA; CDR3 length: 14; clone size: NA; J gene: TRBJ1-1; CDR3 DNA: TGTGCCAGCAGCTTAAAAGGGGGAGGGGTTGAAGCTTTCTTT; CDR3 protein: CASSLKGGGVEAFF
V gene: TRBV19; D gene: TRBD1; CDR3 length: 14; clone size: few; J gene: TRBJ2-3; CDR3 DNA: TGTGCCAGTAGTACACAGGGGAGCACAGATACGCAGTATTTT; CDR3 protein: CASSTQGSTDTQYF
V gene: TRBV19; D gene: TRBD1; CDR3 length: 15; clone size: NA; J gene: TRBJ1-5; CDR3 DNA: TGTGCCAGTAGTATAGGGGGGACAGTAAATCAGCCCCAGCATTTT; CDR3 protein: CASSIGGTVNQPQHF
V gene: TRBV28; D gene: NA; CDR3 length: 14; clone size: NA; J gene: TRBJ1-1; CDR3 DNA: TGTGCCAGCAGTACAATCGGGGGGAACACTGAAGCTTTCTTT; CDR3 protein: CASSTIGGNTEAFF
V gene: TRBV2; D gene: TRBD2; CDR3 length: 14; clone size: NA; J gene: TRBJ2-3; CDR3 DNA: TGTGCCAGCAGTAGCGGGAGAGACGCAGATACGCAGTATTTT; CDR3 protein: CASSSGRDADTQYF
V gene: TRBV7-3; D gene: NA; CDR3 length: 14; clone size: NA; J gene: TRBJ1-1; CDR3 DNA: TGTGCCAGCAGCTTAGGGGGGGAGAACACTGAAGCTTTCTTT; CDR3 protein: CASSLGGENTEAFF
V gene: TRBV27; D gene: TRBD1; CDR3 length: 16; clone size: NA; J gene: TRBJ1-1; CDR3 DNA: TGTGCCAGCAGTACCTCCCCGCCCAGGGGGAGCACTGAAGCTTTCTTT; CDR3 protein: CASSTSPPRGSTEAFF
V gene: TRBV6-6; D gene: NA; CDR3 length: 16; clone size: NA; J gene: TRBJ1-1; CDR3 DNA: TGTGCCAGCAGTTACAGTTCCCAGGCGGGGAACACTGAAGCTTTCTTT; CDR3 protein: CASSYSSQAGNTEAFF
V gene: TRBV5-1; D gene: NA; CDR3 length: 13; clone size: NA; J gene: TRBJ2-7; CDR3 DNA: TGCGCCAGCAGCCACGACATAGGGAGCGAGCAGTACTTC; CDR3 protein: CASSHDIGSEQYF
V gene: TRBV7-2; D gene: TRBD1; CDR3 length: 12; clone size: NA; J gene: TRBJ1-5; CDR3 DNA: TGTGCCAGCAGCCCCGGACAGGGCCTAGGACATTTT; CDR3 protein: CASSPGQGLGHF
V gene: TRBV6-5; D gene: NA; CDR3 length: 15; clone size: NA; J gene: TRBJ2-1; CDR3 DNA: TGTGCCAGCAGACCCGGAGGGTGGGAGCTCAATGAGCAGTTCTTC; CDR3 protein: CASRPGGWELNEQFF
V gene: TRBV5-1; D gene: NA; CDR3 length: 12; clone size: NA; J gene: TRBJ2-7; CDR3 DNA: TGCGCCAGCAGCTCCCCGCCGGGCGAGCAGTACTTC; CDR3 protein: CASSSPPGEQYF
V gene: TRBV6-4; D gene: NA; CDR3 length: 14; clone size: once; J gene: TRBJ2-3; CDR3 DNA: TGTGCCAGCAGTGACGGCGGCGGCACAGATACGCAGTATTTT; CDR3 protein: CASSDGGGTDTQYF
V gene: TRBV7-6; D gene: TRBD2; CDR3 length: 14; clone size: NA; J gene: TRBJ2-1; CDR3 DNA: TGTGCCAGCAGCTATTCCGGGGGGTCAAAGGAGCAGTTCTTC; CDR3 protein: CASSYSGGSKEQFF
V gene: TRBV4-2; D gene: TRBD1; CDR3 length: 15; clone size: NA; J gene: TRBJ1-1; CDR3 DNA: TGTGCCAGCAGCCAAGAAAGGGGGCTCTATACTGAAGCTTTCTTT; CDR3 protein: CASSQERGLYTEAFF
V gene: TRBV6-1; D gene: NA; CDR3 length: 12; clone size: NA; J gene: TRBJ1-1; CDR3 DNA: TGTGCCACGCACAAAATGAACACTGAAGCTTTCTTT; CDR3 protein: CATHKMNTEAFF
V gene: TRBV2; D gene: TRBD1; CDR3 length: 15; clone size: NA; J gene: TRBJ2-2; CDR3 DNA: TGTGCCAGCGACCTGACAGGGGCTAACACCGGGGAGCTGTTTTTT; CDR3 protein: CASDLTGANTGELFF
V gene: TRBV9; D gene: TRBD2; CDR3 length: 15; clone size: once; J gene: TRBJ2-1; CDR3 DNA: TGTGCCAGCAGCGTAGAGGGGCGGGAGTGGAATGAGCAGTTCTTC; CDR3 protein: CASSVEGREWNEQFF
V gene: TRBV11-3; D gene: TRBD1; CDR3 length: 14; clone size: NA; J gene: TRBJ2-7; CDR3 DNA: TGTGCCAGCAGCCCCGGGGACAGGGGGCTCGAGCAGTACTTC; CDR3 protein: CASSPGDRGLEQYF
V gene: TRBV7-9; D gene: NA; CDR3 length: 14; clone size: few; J gene: TRBJ1-2; CDR3 DNA: TGTGCCAGCAGCCAAGTCGGGGGGCCCTATGGCTACACCTTC; CDR3 protein: CASSQVGGPYGYTF
V gene: TRBV29-1; D gene: NA; CDR3 length: 12; clone size: NA; J gene: TRBJ1-1; CDR3 DNA: TGCAGCGCGCAAGGGGAAAACACTGAAGCTTTCTTT; CDR3 protein: CSAQGENTEAFF
V gene: TRBV6-6; D gene: TRBD1; CDR3 length: 14; clone size: NA; J gene: TRBJ2-7; CDR3 DNA: TGTGCCAGCCAACTTAACAGGGGAGCCTACGAGCAGTACTTC; CDR3 protein: CASQLNRGAYEQYF
V gene: TRBV6-4; D gene: NA; CDR3 length: 11; clone size: NA; J gene: TRBJ2-5; CDR3 DNA: TGTGTCCCGGAGTACCAAGAGACCCAGTACTTC; CDR3 protein: CVPEYQETQYF
V gene: TRBV19; D gene: NA; CDR3 length: 17; clone size: NA; J gene: TRBJ1-5; CDR3 DNA: TGTGCCAGTAGTATATTACAGGGCCCTTATAGCAATCAGCCCCAGCATTTT; CDR3 protein: CASSILQGPYSNQPQHF
V gene: TRBV18; D gene: TRBD1; CDR3 length: 15; clone size: NA; J gene: TRBJ1-2; CDR3 DNA: TGTGCCAGCTCACCACCGGGACAGGGATTTTCTGGCTACACCTTC; CDR3 protein: CASSPPGQGFSGYTF
V gene: TRBV28; D gene: TRBD2; CDR3 length: 15; clone size: NA; J gene: TRBJ2-3; CDR3 DNA: TGTGCCAGCAGTTTTCGCGGGAGGGCCGATGACACGCAGTATTTT; CDR3 protein: CASSFRGRADDTQYF
V gene: TRBV4-3; D gene: NA; CDR3 length: 16; clone size: NA; J gene: TRBJ2-1; CDR3 DNA: TGCGCCAGCAGCCAAGATCTTCGTGCGGCGCTAAATGAGCAGTTCTTC; CDR3 protein: CASSQDLRAALNEQFF
V gene: TRBV4-2; D gene: TRBD1; CDR3 length: 14; clone size: NA; J gene: TRBJ2-3; CDR3 DNA: TGTGCCAGCAGCTCCGGGACAGCGGAAGGTACGCAGTATTTT; CDR3 protein: CASSSGTAEGTQYF
V gene: TRBV2; D gene: TRBD2; CDR3 length: 15; clone size: once; J gene: TRBJ2-1; CDR3 DNA: TGTGCCAGCAGGGGGACTAGCGGAAAACACAATGAGCAGTTCTTC; CDR3 protein: CASRGTSGKHNEQFF
V gene: TRBV19; D gene: TRBD1; CDR3 length: 14; clone size: NA; J gene: TRBJ1-2; CDR3 DNA: TGTGCCAGTAGATGGACAGGGGAGGGATATGGCTACACCTTC; CDR3 protein: CASRWTGEGYGYTF
V gene: TRBV19; D gene: TRBD2; CDR3 length: 16; clone size: NA; J gene: TRBJ2-4; CDR3 DNA: TGTGCCAGCAGCAACCAGCGGGAGCATCAAAGGGACATTCAGTACTTC; CDR3 protein: CASSNQREHQRDIQYF
V gene: TRBV4-2; D gene: NA; CDR3 length: 20; clone size: NA; J gene: TRBJ2-6; CDR3 DNA: TGTGCCAGCAGCCCAGAGGCCCTCGGATGGGGGCCCTCTGGGGCCAACGTCCTGACTTTC; CDR3 protein: CASSPEALGWGPSGANVLTF
V gene: TRBV12-1; D gene: NA; CDR3 length: 18; clone size: NA; J gene: TRBJ1-3; CDR3 DNA: TGTGCCAGCAGCTCCAAACCCATTTATACTTCGCTCGGAAACACCATATATTTT; CDR3 protein: CASSSKPIYTSLGNTIYF
V gene: TRBV7-2; D gene: NA; CDR3 length: 18; clone size: NA; J gene: TRBJ2-7; CDR3 DNA: TGTGCCAGCAGCTTAGCCGAGACCTTGACGGAGACCTCCTACGAGCAGTACTTC; CDR3 protein: CASSLAETLTETSYEQYF
V gene: TRBV27; D gene: TRBD2; CDR3 length: 17; clone size: NA; J gene: TRBJ2-6; CDR3 DNA: TGTGCCAGCAGTTTAAGGGGAGGGCCTTTAGGGGCCAACGTCCTGACTTTC; CDR3 protein: CASSLRGGPLGANVLTF
V gene: TRBV4-1; D gene: NA; CDR3 length: 13; clone size: NA; J gene: TRBJ1-2; CDR3 DNA: TGCGCCAGCAGCCAAGTCACGGACTATGGCTACACCTTC; CDR3 protein: CASSQVTDYGYTF
V gene: TRBV5-1; D gene: TRBD1; CDR3 length: 15; clone size: NA; J gene: TRBJ1-4; CDR3 DNA: TGCGCCAGCAGCCCGGACAGGGGACGAACTGAAAAACTGTTTTTT; CDR3 protein: CASSPDRGRTEKLFF
V gene: TRBV7-3; D gene: NA; CDR3 length: 13; clone size: few; J gene: TRBJ1-1; CDR3 DNA: TGTGCCAGCAGCCTTACAGACGACGCCGAAGCTTTCTTT; CDR3 protein: CASSLTDDAEAFF
V gene: TRBV10-1; D gene: NA; CDR3 length: 15; clone size: NA; J gene: TRBJ2-1; CDR3 DNA: TGCGCCAGCAGTGTCTCAGGGGTGTCGGACAATGAGCAGTTCTTC; CDR3 protein: CASSVSGVSDNEQFF
V gene: TRBV5-1; D gene: TRBD1; CDR3 length: 16; clone size: NA; J gene: TRBJ1-2; CDR3 DNA: TGCGCCAGCAGCCCCGGGCCGGGACAGAGCCCCTATGGCTACACCTTC; CDR3 protein: CASSPGPGQSPYGYTF
V gene: TRBV28; D gene: NA; CDR3 length: 13; clone size: NA; J gene: TRBJ1-2; CDR3 DNA: TGTGCCAGCAGTCCGCCGCAGGGTTTTGGCTACACCTTC; CDR3 protein: CASSPPQGFGYTF
V gene: TRBV19; D gene: NA; CDR3 length: 14; clone size: once; J gene: TRBJ2-1; CDR3 DNA: TGTGCCAGTAGTATGACGTTGGGGGAGGATGAGCAGTTCTTC; CDR3 protein: CASSMTLGEDEQFF
V gene: TRBV7-2; D gene: TRBD2; CDR3 length: 17; clone size: NA; J gene: TRBJ2-1; CDR3 DNA: TGTGCCAGCAGCCAAAGACTCCTAGCGGGAGTTGGGAATGAGCAGTTCTTC; CDR3 protein: CASSQRLLAGVGNEQFF
V gene: TRBV6-1; D gene: NA; CDR3 length: 14; clone size: NA; J gene: TRBJ1-5; CDR3 DNA: TGTGCCAGCAGTGCATACAATAGCAATCAGCCCCAGCATTTT; CDR3 protein: CASSAYNSNQPQHF
V gene: TRBV18; D gene: NA; CDR3 length: 13; clone size: NA; J gene: TRBJ2-1; CDR3 DNA: TGTGCCAGCTCACTCCCCGACGGCGGAGAGCAGTTCTTC; CDR3 protein: CASSLPDGGEQFF
V gene: TRBV19; D gene: TRBD1; CDR3 length: 15; clone size: NA; J gene: TRBJ1-4; CDR3 DNA: TGTGCCAGTAGCCGACAGGGGTGGGGTAATGAAAAACTGTTTTTT; CDR3 protein: CASSRQGWGNEKLFF
V gene: TRBV20-1; D gene: NA; CDR3 length: 11; clone size: once; J gene: TRBJ1-2; CDR3 DNA: TGCAGTGCCGATACGGTTTGGGGCTACACCTTC; CDR3 protein: CSADTVWGYTF
V gene: TRBV19; D gene: NA; CDR3 length: 16; clone size: once; J gene: TRBJ2-6; CDR3 DNA: TGTGCCAGTAGTATTCGCACTACCTCTGGGGCCAACGTCCTGACTTTC; CDR3 protein: CASSIRTTSGANVLTF
V gene: TRBV28; D gene: TRBD1; CDR3 length: 14; clone size: NA; J gene: TRBJ2-2; CDR3 DNA: TGTGCCAGCGCGCAAGGACAGGCCACCGGGGAGCTGTTTTTT; CDR3 protein: CASAQGQATGELFF
V gene: TRBV5-5; D gene: NA; CDR3 length: 18; clone size: few; J gene: TRBJ2-1; CDR3 DNA: TGTGCCAGCAGCTTGGCCTCGCAGGGTCCGAAACATCATTATGAGCAGTTCTTC; CDR3 protein: CASSLASQGPKHHYEQFF
V gene: TRBV5-1; D gene: NA; CDR3 length: 12; clone size: NA; J gene: TRBJ1-1; CDR3 DNA: TGCGCCAGCAAGGACAGTTGGACTGAAGCTTTCTTT; CDR3 protein: CASKDSWTEAFF